This T cell receptor beta chain was retrieved from a study of blood T cell repertoires in COVID-19. This clone has a single count. The assay was immunoSEQ multiplex PCR, and TCRdb's table has in-frame clones only and misses some. This table holds some 230,000 clones, roughly 88% found once. Trimming took 5 bases from V and 0 from J; bases not matched to a gene: 7. Germline CDR1 is KGHDR and CDR2 is SFDVKD. The CDR3 loop spans 18 amino acids. This TCR came from a man between 25 and 39 years old who had recovered from COVID-19. This chain joins TRBV24-1 and TRBJ2-2; 11 nucleotides align to TRBD2. The specimen sequenced was peripheral blood. This CDR3 reads CATSGRGLADANTGELFF. The DNA of the CDR3 is TGTGCCACCAGTGGAAGGGGACTAGCGGACGCGAACACCGGGGAGCTGTTTTTT.